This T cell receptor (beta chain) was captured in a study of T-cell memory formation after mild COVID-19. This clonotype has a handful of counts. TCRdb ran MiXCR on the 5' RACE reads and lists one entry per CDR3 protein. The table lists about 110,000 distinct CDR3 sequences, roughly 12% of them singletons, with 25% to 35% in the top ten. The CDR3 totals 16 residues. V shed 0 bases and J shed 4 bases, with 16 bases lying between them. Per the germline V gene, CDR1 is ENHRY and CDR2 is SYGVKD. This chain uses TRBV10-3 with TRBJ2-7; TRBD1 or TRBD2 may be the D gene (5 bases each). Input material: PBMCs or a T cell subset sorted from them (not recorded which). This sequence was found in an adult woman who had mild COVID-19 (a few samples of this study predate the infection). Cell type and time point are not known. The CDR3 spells CAISESGTQGWYEQYF. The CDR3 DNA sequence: TGTGCCATCAGTGAGTCCGGGACCCAAGGTTGGTACGAGCAGTACTTC.